This TCR beta chain was sequenced in a study of T cell responses to AZD1222 COVID-19 vaccine. In the case of this clone: Its target is unknown.

Study outcomes and limitations: Donors in the cohort were predominantly white British and more often female, and clonal diversity was possibly underestimated.

V dropped 0 bases and J dropped 7; count of bases not matched to a gene: 5. The germline V gene encodes CDR1 LGHDT and CDR2 YNNKEL (reference sequence). This CDR3 comprises 14 residues. Sequenced by immunoSEQ multiplex PCR; TCRdb stores in-frame clones only, minus some. The sample lists about 97,000 clones, around 89% occurring once. The chain carries TRBV3-1 (or the pseudogene TRBV3-2) and TRBJ1-2; 7 bases align to TRBD1. The sequences come from peripheral blood, collected on day 0 of AZD1222 vaccination. This TCR derives from an adult in good health. The CDR3 nucleotides read TGTGCCAGCAGCCAAGAAGCTGCAGGGGGTGGCTACACCTTC. Translating gives CASSQEAAGGGYTF.